This TCR beta chain was identified during a study of cytomegalovirus exposure and HLA in healthy donors (dated by TCRdb to the late 2010s). About the full investigation: The 666 repertoires of the first cohort and the roughly 120 validation repertoires were produced on the same platform, according to a later analysis. The study aimed to test whether signatures of past pathogen exposure could be identified by cataloging public T cell receptors. In addition to the first cohort of several hundred subjects, a separate validation cohort of 120 different subjects was used. To predict cytomegalovirus infection status, the study brought together high-throughput TCR immunosequencing, statistical association of individual TCRs with disease status, and machine learning.

Receptors were amplified or captured by the immunoSEQ multiplex PCR assay. In the authors' own workflow: A statistical classification framework was developed to diagnose cytomegalovirus status using the catalog of TCR beta chain sequences. This immuneACCESS table, as held by TCRdb, lists in-frame sequences with V and J called but not all clones. Of the missing ones, under half trace to an unresolved V gene in checked studies; the others have no known cause. V, J and clone size were drawn from that table, and D and trimming were deduced from the DNA. The sample data list tens of thousands of clones, and approximately 96% of these were observed just once. The ten largest clones take up nearly 4.5% of the sample. The donors were included in the validation cohort of some 110 subjects, a group kept apart from the roughly 700-subject first cohort. Regarding this clone: No cognate antigen has been identified for it. The sample holds no much larger clone one base away, and base qualities are not on file.

General conclusions and limits of the study: Of the cluster scores, approximately 94% were above 0 in a later analysis, which found that TCRs clustered in the first cohort also tended to co-occur in the approximately 110 validation repertoires. Most TCR sequences were observed very rarely across donors, whereas some public TCRs were present in many individuals. The classifier was reported to diagnose cytomegalovirus status with high specificity and sensitivity in both the original and validation cohorts. According to the authors, the approach could potentially be generalized to other disease states and immunological phenotypes. A few of the identified cytomegalovirus-associated TCR beta chains were confirmed in vitro to be specific for cytomegalovirus antigens. The validation cohort had no HLA typing available for a later analysis, so co-occurrence within that cohort was assessed over all 120 or so repertoires. The study gave a list of some 150 TCR beta chains associated with cytomegalovirus.

V has 4 bases trimmed and J has 5 bases trimmed; junction bases matching no gene number 6. CDR1 and CDR2 (LNHDA, SQIVND) derive from the germline V gene (reference sequence). The CDR3 spans 14 residues, from the cysteine through the phenylalanine. Only CDR3 DNA remains: 42 bases, in frame from the first base. The sequence derives from a man younger than 35 in good health and CMV-seropositive. The rearranged segments are TRBV19 and TRBJ2-5, and TRBD1 aligns with 8 junction nucleotides. Sequencing was carried out using PBMCs. Here the CDR3 is given as CASSTRQGWETQYF. The DNA is as follows: TGTGCCAGTAGTACTCGACAGGGGTGGGAGACCCAGTACTTC.